This passage covers 3 T cell receptor beta chains from one sample sequenced in a study of PD-L1 blockade in urothelial cancer (dated by TCRdb to the late 2010s). The time point tag for this specimen amounts to: pretreatment peripheral blood. Libraries were constructed by the immunoSEQ multiplex PCR assay. TCRdb provides this immuneACCESS table in a form limited to in-frame rearrangements. Some clones are lacking; in checked studies, under half of them reflect an unresolved V gene, and why the rest are absent is not known. The sample data list 87,000 or so clones, and about four fifths of these were observed just once. The top ten clonotypes cover roughly 1.9% of the sample. Here the sequenced sample was PBMCs, taken around atezolizumab (anti-PD-L1) treatment. The receptor source for this set is a man between 60 and 75 years old with urothelial cancer.

Only one count was recorded for this clone. The chain uses TRBV28 and TRBJ2-5; possibly TRBD1 for D (6 bases). CDR1 MDHEN and CDR2 SYDVKM come from the germline V gene. The CDR3 has 14 residues. The germline V and J ends were trimmed by 3 bases and 1 base, with 9 bases remaining between them. The CDR3 is CASSFYRAQETQYF. CDR3 DNA: TGTGCCAGCAGTTTCTACAGGGCCCAAGAGACCCAGTACTTC.

As concerns this clone: This same CDR3 is encoded by further DNA sequences in the sample. J is TRBJ2-1 and V is TRBV6-1, with 10 nucleotides matching TRBD1. The V segment lost 4 bases and the J segment 2 bases; nucleotides outside the gene matches: 2. The CDR3 spans 15 residues. Germline-derived CDR1 and CDR2 are MNHNS and SASEGT. CDR3 protein: CASSAGQGAYNEQFF. The CDR3 coding sequence is TGTGCCAGCAGTGCTGGACAGGGGGCCTACAATGAGCAGTTCTTC.

This clone was seen just once. V and J are TRBV6-1 and TRBJ2-5, with 8 bases fitting TRBD1. Germline V lookup: CDR1 MNHNS, CDR2 SASEGT. The CDR3 contains 15 residues. J was trimmed by 0 bases and V by 11 bases; bases with no gene match: 11. CDR3 protein: CAEGGQGANQETQYF. The DNA of the CDR3 is TGTGCCGAGGGCGGGCAGGGGGCTAACCAAGAGACCCAGTACTTC.